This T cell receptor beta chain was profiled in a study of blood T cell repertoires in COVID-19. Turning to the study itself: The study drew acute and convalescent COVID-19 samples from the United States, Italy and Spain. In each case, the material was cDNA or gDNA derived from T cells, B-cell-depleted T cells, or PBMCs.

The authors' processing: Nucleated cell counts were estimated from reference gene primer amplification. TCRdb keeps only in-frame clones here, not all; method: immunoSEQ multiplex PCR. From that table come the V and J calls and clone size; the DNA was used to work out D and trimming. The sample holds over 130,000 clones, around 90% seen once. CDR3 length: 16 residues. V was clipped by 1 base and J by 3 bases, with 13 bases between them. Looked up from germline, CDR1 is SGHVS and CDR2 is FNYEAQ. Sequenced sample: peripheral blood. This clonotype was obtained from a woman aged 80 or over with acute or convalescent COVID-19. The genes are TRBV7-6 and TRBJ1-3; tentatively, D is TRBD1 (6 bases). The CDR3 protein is CASSLGPGTSGNTIYF. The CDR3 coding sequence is TGTGCCAGCAGCTTAGGTCCAGGGACAAGTGGAAACACCATATATTTT.